This T cell receptor beta chain was observed in a study of blood T cell repertoires in COVID-19. Per germline, CDR1 SQVTM and CDR2 ANQGSEA. The ends lost 5 bases at V and 3 bases at J; junction bases unmatched: 10. The CDR3 extends over 14 amino acids. Assay: immunoSEQ multiplex PCR; the TCRdb copy retains only in-frame clones and omits some. The sample lists a few hundred thousand clones; about 91% were seen once. This sequence originates from a woman aged 25 to 39 who had recovered from COVID-19. V usage is TRBV29-1 and J usage is TRBJ2-7; 7 positions match TRBD1. Sequencing input: peripheral blood. CDR3 protein: CSVSPAQGNYEQYF. In DNA form, the CDR3 reads TGCAGCGTTTCTCCGGCACAGGGGAACTACGAGCAGTACTTC.